A selection of T cell receptor beta chains follows, all from one sample in a study of blood T cell repertoires in COVID-19. Only in-frame clones appear in the TCRdb table, and some are missing; sequencing was by immunoSEQ multiplex PCR. The sample contains around 190,000 clones, roughly nine tenths of which appear only once. Sequenced sample: peripheral blood. All receptors derive from a man aged 18 to 29 who had recovered from COVID-19. CDR3s include the opening cysteine and the closing phenylalanine or tryptophan. Fields, in order: CDR3 length, J gene, clone size, V gene, D gene, CDR3 DNA, CDR3 protein. A D gene is named only where the DNA matches it firmly. Some rows mark clone size as missing; the rest say once, few, many or name a class of expanded clone.

>17|TRBJ1-3|NA|TRBV12-5|NA
TGTGCTAGTGGTTTGAGGCAGGAAGGCGAGCAGGGAAACACCATATATTTT
CASGLRQEGEQGNTIYF
>14|TRBJ2-7|NA|TRBV9|TRBD2
TGTGCCAGCAGCGCCGGGACTAGCCCCCACGAGCAGTACTTC
CASSAGTSPHEQYF
>16|TRBJ2-1|NA|TRBV4-1|NA
TGCGCCAGCAGCCAAGTCGACATGGTAACGTACAATGAGCAGTTCTTC
CASSQVDMVTYNEQFF
>14|TRBJ2-2|NA|TRBV10-1|NA
TGCGCCAGCTCTGCAGGGGAAACGACCGGGGAGCTGTTTTTT
CASSAGETTGELFF
>12|TRBJ2-7|NA|TRBV6-5|TRBD1
TGTGCCAGCAGGGGACAGTATAACAAGCAGTACTTC
CASRGQYNKQYF
>19|TRBJ2-1|NA|TRBV18|TRBD2
TGTGCCAGCTCACCACCGGGACTAGCGGGAGGGGGGTCCTACAATGAGCAGTTCTTC
CASSPPGLAGGGSYNEQFF
>13|TRBJ1-1|once|TRBV6-5|NA
TGTGCCAGCAGTTACACGGGAGGGGATGAAGCTTTCTTT
CASSYTGGDEAFF
>16|TRBJ2-7|once|TRBV7-6|NA
TGTGCCAGCAGCTCGCCGCAGGGGAAAGTAACCTACGAGCAGTACTTC
CASSSPQGKVTYEQYF
>13|TRBJ1-1|NA|TRBV6-2/TRBV6-3|TRBD1
TGTGCCAGCAGTGTCGTATGGGACAGAGAAGCTTTCTTT
CASSVVWDREAFF
>15|TRBJ2-1|NA|TRBV6-5|NA
TGTGCCAGCAGTATGACAGACCGCTCCTACAATGAGCAGTTCTTC
CASSMTDRSYNEQFF
>17|TRBJ2-3|NA|TRBV2|TRBD2
TGTGCCAGCAGTGGGGGTGGACTAGCGGGCGACACAGATACGCAGTATTTT
CASSGGGLAGDTDTQYF
>18|TRBJ2-4|once|TRBV5-5|NA
TGTGCCAGCAGCTTATCGGGGGGCGAGGTACTAGCCAAAAACATTCAGTACTTC
CASSLSGGEVLAKNIQYF
>16|TRBJ2-1|once|TRBV9|NA
TGTGCCAGCAGCGTAGAAATGCGTTCCTCCTACAATGAGCAGTTCTTC
CASSVEMRSSYNEQFF
>14|TRBJ1-1|NA|TRBV5-1|TRBD1
TGCGCCAGCAGCGTACAGGGGACCGGAACTGAAGCTTTCTTT
CASSVQGTGTEAFF
>15|TRBJ2-7|few|TRBV6-6|TRBD1
TGTGCCAGCAGGGAGGCCGGGACAGGGTTGTACGAGCAGTACTTC
CASREAGTGLYEQYF
>11|TRBJ2-1|NA|TRBV20-1|NA
TGCAGTGCTAGAGGAGGTTATGAGCAGTTCTTC
CSARGGYEQFF
>14|TRBJ2-7|NA|TRBV19|TRBD1
TGTGCCAGTAGTACACAGGGGCGACAAGACGAGCAGTACTTC
CASSTQGRQDEQYF
>13|TRBJ2-1|NA|TRBV7-8|NA
TGTGCCAGCAGCTTAGGAGGAGTGAATGAGCAGTTCTTC
CASSLGGVNEQFF
>18|TRBJ2-6|NA|TRBV4-1|TRBD2
TGCGCCAGCAGCCAAGGACTAGCGGGAGGACGTGGGGCCAACGTCCTGACTTTC
CASSQGLAGGRGANVLTF
>13|TRBJ1-1|NA|TRBV2|NA
TGTGCCAGCCAGGGTCTAATGAACACTGAAGCTTTCTTT
CASQGLMNTEAFF
>17|TRBJ2-3|NA|TRBV5-1|NA
TGCGCCAGCAGCTTGGCGGCTATAGGGCGCGGGGCAGATACGCAGTATTTT
CASSLAAIGRGADTQYF